This T cell receptor beta chain was sequenced for a study of T cell repertoires in cytomegalovirus infection. The V segment lost 5 bases and the J segment 5 bases; nucleotides outside the gene matches: 13. CDR3 length: 16 amino acids. Germline CDR1 is MNHNY and CDR2 is SVGAGI (reference sequence). TCRdb used MiXCR to reprocess the reads, holding one entry per CDR3 protein. The table records roughly 340,000 distinct CDR3 sequences, just under 30% of them present only once. This clonotype was picked up a small number of times. Antigen specificity is unknown. The material sequenced was cultured PBMCs, taken from culture after CMV antigen stimulation. The TCR comes from a human donor in good health (CMV status not recorded). Some clones in this sample may be carry-over from other donors' samples. The genes are TRBV6-6 and TRBJ2-5; TRBD2 matches at 8 bases. Here the CDR3 DNA reads TGTGCCAGCAGTCCAATACTAGGCCGGGGGGGGGAGACCCAGTACTTC. It encodes CASSPILGRGGETQYF.